This T cell receptor (beta chain) was recovered during a study of T cell responses to AZD1222 COVID-19 vaccine. General study findings and limits: Close to half of all spike-specific TCRs reportedly target regions of the variants that are unmutated.

This table comes from immunoSEQ multiplex PCR, and its TCRdb copy is limited to in-frame clones, with some not included. The profile shows under 95,000 clones, approximately 85% of them singletons. In regard to this clone: The antigen is not known.

The clonotype comes from an adult who received the AZD1222 COVID-19 vaccine. The sample here was peripheral blood, taken 28 days after the second AZD1222 dose.

The CDR3 is CASSLSSQGRHEQYF. The DNA of the CDR3 is TGTGCCAGCAGTTTATCGAGCCAGGGACGCCACGAGCAGTACTTC. This sequence joins TRBV27 and TRBJ2-7; D is perhaps TRBD1 or TRBD2 (5 bases each). The CDR3 contains 15 residues. Germline V gene sequence: CDR1 MNHEY, CDR2 SMNVEV (reference sequence). Trimming left V 0 bases short and J 5 bases short, with 14 bases between.